The rows below give T cell receptor beta chains drawn from one sample of a study of vaccination and CD4 T cells after COVID-19. Which antigens these TCRs recognize remains unknown. TCRdb reanalysed the PCR reads using MiXCR and keeps one entry per CDR3 protein. This table has 20,000 to 25,000 distinct CDR3 sequences, 45% to 60% appearing once. Sequencing was carried out using CD4+ T cells from blood, cultured in vitro. The source is a human donor who had recovered from COVID-19. Each CDR3 is given with its conserved first and last residue. D genes are given only for firm matches. Not all rows give a size; the values are once, few, many and, for expanded clones, a class.

D	size	V	J	DNA	CDR3
TRBD1	-	TRBV20-1	TRBJ1-1	TGCAGTGCTAGGGATGACAGGGTGGGAGCTTTCTTT	CSARDDRVGAFF
TRBD1	-	TRBV15	TRBJ1-1	TGTGCCACCAGCAGGGACAGGGGCACCCCTGTAATGAACACTGAAGCTTTCTTT	CATSRDRGTPVMNTEAFF
-	-	TRBV30	TRBJ1-1	TGTGCCTGGAGTGTAGGCCCCAAATTCTTCTTT	CAWSVGPKFFF
TRBD1	few	TRBV24-1	TRBJ2-7	TGTGCCACCAGTGACCCCGGGACAGATTACGAGCAGTACTTC	CATSDPGTDYEQYF
-	-	TRBV4-2	TRBJ2-7	TGTGCCAGCAGCCAAGATTTAGAGAGACGGCAGTACTTC	CASSQDLERRQYF
-	once	TRBV14	TRBJ1-1	TGTGCCAGCAGCCCCCTCCAGGGGAGGGGGACTGAAGCTTTCTTT	CASSPLQGRGTEAFF
-	few	TRBV6-5	TRBJ1-1	TGTGCCAGCAGTTACTCGTGGGGGAACACTGAAGCTTTCTTT	CASSYSWGNTEAFF
-	-	TRBV27	TRBJ1-4	TGTGCCAGCAGTCGGGGGTCCTCGGGGGAAAAACTGTTTTTT	CASSRGSSGEKLFF
TRBD1	-	TRBV30	TRBJ1-3	TGTGCCTTCATTGACAGGGTGACCACCATATATTTT	CAFIDRVTTIYF
-	-	TRBV5-1	TRBJ1-1	TGCGCCAGCAGCTCTGGGGACCTGACTGAAGCTTTCTTT	CASSSGDLTEAFF
-	-	TRBV27	TRBJ1-5	TGTGCCAGCAGCTGGGGGGGGGGCAATCAGCCCCAGCATTTT	CASSWGGGNQPQHF
TRBD1	-	TRBV27	TRBJ1-2	TGTGCCAGCAGCTATTACAGGGGTGATGGCTACACCTTC	CASSYYRGDGYTF
-	few	TRBV19	TRBJ1-2	TGTGCCAGTAGTTCCCTCGACGTTAAACCCTACACCTTC	CASSSLDVKPYTF
-	-	TRBV20-1	TRBJ2-7	TGCAGTGCCAAGGACAGATTGGGCTACGAGCAGTACTTC	CSAKDRLGYEQYF
TRBD2	-	TRBV5-1	TRBJ2-7	TGCGCCAGCAGCGTGACTAGCGGGAGTATGGAGCAGTACTTC	CASSVTSGSMEQYF
TRBD2	-	TRBV20-1	TRBJ2-3	TGCAGTGTCCCTGGGCTAGCGGGCACAGATACGCAGTATTTT	CSVPGLAGTDTQYF
-	-	TRBV30	TRBJ2-5	TGTGCCTCTGCCGGGCAGCAAGAGACCCAGTACTTC	CASAGQQETQYF
TRBD2	-	TRBV7-3	TRBJ2-2	TGTGCCAGCAGCTTATCCCCCACTAGCGGGAAAACCGGGGAGCTGTTTTTT	CASSLSPTSGKTGELFF
TRBD1	few	TRBV19	TRBJ1-2	TGTGCCAGTACCCCACAGTTAGGGACAGGGCATGGCTACACCTTC	CASTPQLGTGHGYTF
-	-	TRBV10-1	TRBJ2-5	TGCGCCAGCAGCCCCTCACGAGAAGAGACCCAGTACTTC	CASSPSREETQYF
-	-	TRBV20-1	TRBJ1-1	TGCAGTGCTAGGCCGGGACACAGAATGAACACTGAAGCTTTCTTT	CSARPGHRMNTEAFF
TRBD1	-	TRBV7-3	TRBJ2-3	TGTGCCAGCAGCCGCGCCGGACAGGAAACAGATACGCAGTATTTT	CASSRAGQETDTQYF
TRBD2	few	TRBV7-6	TRBJ2-3	TGTGCCAGCAGCTTAGCTTTAGCGGGATCTGGGGATACGCAGTATTTT	CASSLALAGSGDTQYF
TRBD1	-	TRBV19	TRBJ2-1	TGTGCCAGTAAAGCCGGGACAGGCGGTGATGAGCAGTTCTTC	CASKAGTGGDEQFF
-	-	TRBV11-2	TRBJ2-2	TGTGCCAGCAGCTTAGCCGTGAACACCGGGGAGCTGTTTTTT	CASSLAVNTGELFF
-	-	TRBV5-4	TRBJ2-3	TGTGCCAGCAGCTTGGACAGGGTTGGCACAGATACGCAGTATTTT	CASSLDRVGTDTQYF
-	-	TRBV2	TRBJ2-3	TGTGCCAGCAGTGAAGCTGTGGTGGCCCAGGGAGATACGCAGTATTTT	CASSEAVVAQGDTQYF
-	-	TRBV2	TRBJ2-2	TGTGCCAGCAGTGAACGGGCCTCCGGGGAGCTGTTTTTT	CASSERASGELFF
-	-	TRBV4-1	TRBJ1-5	TGCGCCAGCAGCCGGACCGAAGGAGGGATCGATCAGCCCCAGCATTTT	CASSRTEGGIDQPQHF
-	-	TRBV20-1	TRBJ1-6	TGCAGTGTCGGGAGGGAGGGTTCACCCCTCCACTTT	CSVGREGSPLHF
-	-	TRBV12-3/TRBV12-4	TRBJ1-2	TGTGCCAGCAGTTTACGGGGGGGCTATGGCTACACCTTC	CASSLRGGYGYTF
-	-	TRBV10-3	TRBJ2-7	TGTGCTGCGGGACCGAACTACGAGCAGTACTTC	CAAGPNYEQYF
-	-	TRBV29-1	TRBJ2-5	TGCAGCGTTGATGGGGAAATCCAAGAGACCCAGTACTTC	CSVDGEIQETQYF
-	-	TRBV2	TRBJ1-5	TGTGCCAGCAGTGAGGTCGGTAGCAATCAGCCCCAGCATTTT	CASSEVGSNQPQHF
TRBD2	few	TRBV12-3/TRBV12-4	TRBJ2-7	TGTGCCAGCAGCCGACTAGCGGGGGCCTACGAGCAGTACTTC	CASSRLAGAYEQYF
-	-	TRBV2	TRBJ2-3	TGTGCCAGCAGTGAAGGGACATACCTAGCATTCCGCGGCACAGATACGCAGTATTTT	CASSEGTYLAFRGTDTQYF
-	-	TRBV18	TRBJ2-7	TGTGCCAGCGTGAGCGCGCAAGGGGACGAGCAGTACTTC	CASVSAQGDEQYF
-	-	TRBV6-1	TRBJ1-2	TGTGCCAGCAAGACAGACGGAGGAGGCTATGGCTACACCTTC	CASKTDGGGYGYTF
TRBD1	-	TRBV4-1	TRBJ1-2	TGCGCCAGCAGTCATCCAGGGACAGGGGGTGGCTACACCTTC	CASSHPGTGGGYTF
-	-	TRBV20-1	TRBJ2-7	TGCAGTGCTAACAAAGGGGAAACGACCTACGAGCAGTACTTC	CSANKGETTYEQYF
TRBD1	few	TRBV24-1	TRBJ2-7	TGTGCCACCAGTGATCAATCCGGGACAGGGAGGTACGAGCAGTACTTC	CATSDQSGTGRYEQYF
-	-	TRBV11-2	TRBJ2-5	TGTGCCAGCAGCTTAGTACAAGGGCTAGTGGGGACCCAGTACTTC	CASSLVQGLVGTQYF
TRBD1	-	TRBV20-1	TRBJ2-7	TGCAGTGCTGCGAGACAGGGGTTTCTGGACGAGCAGTACTTC	CSAARQGFLDEQYF
TRBD1	-	TRBV4-3	TRBJ1-4	TGCGCCAGCAGCCGTGGACAGGGTCAGGAAAAACTGTTTTTT	CASSRGQGQEKLFF
-	-	TRBV20-1	TRBJ1-1	TGCAGTGCTAGAGCCATGGTGGACACTGAAGCTTTCTTT	CSARAMVDTEAFF
TRBD1	few	TRBV5-8	TRBJ1-5	TGTGCCAGCAGCTATCGGACAGGGAGCAATCAGCCCCAGCATTTT	CASSYRTGSNQPQHF